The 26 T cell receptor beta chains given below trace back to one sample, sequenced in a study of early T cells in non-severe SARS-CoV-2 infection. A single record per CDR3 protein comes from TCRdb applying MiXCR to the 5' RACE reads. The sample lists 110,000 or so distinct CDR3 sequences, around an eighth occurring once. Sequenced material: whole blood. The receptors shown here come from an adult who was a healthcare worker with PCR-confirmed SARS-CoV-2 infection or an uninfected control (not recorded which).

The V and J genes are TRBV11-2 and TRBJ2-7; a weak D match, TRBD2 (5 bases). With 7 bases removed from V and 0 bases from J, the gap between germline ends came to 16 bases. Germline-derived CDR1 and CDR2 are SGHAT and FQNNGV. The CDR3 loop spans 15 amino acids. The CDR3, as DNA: TGTGCCAGCACCACAGAGTATGGGAGCTCCTACGAGCAGTACTTC. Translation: CASTTEYGSSYEQYF. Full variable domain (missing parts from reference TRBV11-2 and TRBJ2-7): EAGVAQSPRYKIIEKRQSVAFWCNPISGHATLYWYQQILGQGPKLLIQFQNNGVVDDSQLPKDRFSAERLKGVDSTLKIQPAKLEDSAVYLCASTTEYGSSYEQYFGPGTRLTVT.

CDR3 sequence reads: CASRPSGEGSEQYF. CDR3 DNA sequence: TGTGCCAGCAGGCCCTCGGGGGAGGGTTCCGAGCAGTACTTC. This sequence joins TRBV12-3 or TRBV12-4 and TRBJ2-7; the match to TRBD2 covers 7 bases. V was clipped by 6 bases and J by 6 bases; unmatched bases: 11. The CDR3 extends over 14 amino acids.

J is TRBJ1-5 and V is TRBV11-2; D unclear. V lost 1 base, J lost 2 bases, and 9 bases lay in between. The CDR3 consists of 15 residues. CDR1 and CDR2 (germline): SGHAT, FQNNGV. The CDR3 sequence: CASSLGGPGNQPQHF. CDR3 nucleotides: TGTGCCAGCAGCTTAGGTGGTCCGGGCAATCAGCCCCAGCATTTT.

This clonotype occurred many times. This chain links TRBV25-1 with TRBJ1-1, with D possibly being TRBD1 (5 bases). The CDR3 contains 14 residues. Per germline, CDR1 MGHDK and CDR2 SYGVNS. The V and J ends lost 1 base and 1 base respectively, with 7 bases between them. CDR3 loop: CASSEWGQNTEAFF. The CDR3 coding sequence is TGTGCCAGCAGTGAATGGGGCCAGAACACTGAAGCTTTCTTT.

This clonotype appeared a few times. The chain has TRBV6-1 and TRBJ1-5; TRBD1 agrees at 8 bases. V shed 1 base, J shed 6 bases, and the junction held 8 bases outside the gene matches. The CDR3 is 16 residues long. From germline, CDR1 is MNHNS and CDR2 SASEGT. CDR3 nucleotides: TGTGCCAGCAGTGAAGGATCAGGACAGGGAGGTCAGCCCCAGCATTTT. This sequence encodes CASSEGSGQGGQPQHF.

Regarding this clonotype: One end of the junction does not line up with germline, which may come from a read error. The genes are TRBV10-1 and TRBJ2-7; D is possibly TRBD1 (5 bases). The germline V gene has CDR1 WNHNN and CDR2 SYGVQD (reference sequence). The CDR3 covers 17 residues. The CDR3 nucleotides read TGCGCCAGCAGCTCTTACCCCCGGCAGGGAAAGAGCTACGAGCACTACTTC. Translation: CASSSYPRQGKSYEHYF.

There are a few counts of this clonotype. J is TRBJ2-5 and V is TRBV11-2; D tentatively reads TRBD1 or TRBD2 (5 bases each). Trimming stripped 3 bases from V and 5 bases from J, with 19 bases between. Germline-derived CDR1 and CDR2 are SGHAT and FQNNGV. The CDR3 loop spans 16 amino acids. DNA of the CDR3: TGTGCCAGCAGCTTGGACCGGGGCGTCGGTGGCGAGACCCAGTACTTC. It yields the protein CASSLDRGVGGETQYF.

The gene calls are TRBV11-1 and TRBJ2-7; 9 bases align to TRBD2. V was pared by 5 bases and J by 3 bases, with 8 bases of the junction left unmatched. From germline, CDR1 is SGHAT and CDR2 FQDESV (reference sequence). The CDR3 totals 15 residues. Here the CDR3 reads CASSHFQRGDYEQYF. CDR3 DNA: TGTGCCAGCAGCCACTTCCAGCGGGGGGACTACGAGCAGTACTTC.

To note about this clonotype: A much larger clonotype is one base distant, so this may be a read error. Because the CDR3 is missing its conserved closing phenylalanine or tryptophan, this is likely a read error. CDR3 residues: CASSVLGPGDTQYS. CDR3 bases: TGTGCCAGCAGTGTGTTGGGGCCTGGAGATACGCAGTATTCT. This sequence joins TRBV2 and TRBJ2-3, with a weak D call TRBD1 (5 bases). There are 14 residues in the CDR3. With 4 bases removed from V and 5 bases from J, the gap between germline ends came to 13 bases. Looked up from germline, CDR1 is SNHLY and CDR2 is FYNNEI.

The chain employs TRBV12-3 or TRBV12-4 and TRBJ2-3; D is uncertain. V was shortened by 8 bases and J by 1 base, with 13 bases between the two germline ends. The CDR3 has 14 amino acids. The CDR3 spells CASSVRDGTDTQYF. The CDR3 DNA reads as TGTGCCAGCTCTGTCAGAGATGGCACAGATACGCAGTATTTT.

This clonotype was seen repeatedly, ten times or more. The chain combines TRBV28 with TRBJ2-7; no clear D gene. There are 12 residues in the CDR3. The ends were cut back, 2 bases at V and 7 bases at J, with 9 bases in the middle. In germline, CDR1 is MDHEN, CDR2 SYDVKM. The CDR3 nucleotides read TGTGCCAGCAGTTTAAATCGGTGGGAGCAGTACTTC. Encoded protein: CASSLNRWEQYF.

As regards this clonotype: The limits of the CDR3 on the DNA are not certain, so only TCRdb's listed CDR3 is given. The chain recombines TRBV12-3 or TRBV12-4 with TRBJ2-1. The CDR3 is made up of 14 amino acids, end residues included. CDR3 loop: CASSSSGFLGEQFF.

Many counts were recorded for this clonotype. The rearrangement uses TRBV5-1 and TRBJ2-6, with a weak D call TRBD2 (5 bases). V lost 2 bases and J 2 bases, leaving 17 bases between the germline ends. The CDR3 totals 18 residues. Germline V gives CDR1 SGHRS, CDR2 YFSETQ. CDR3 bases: TGCGCCAGCAGCTTACGGGGAGTGGTTCCCACTGGGGCCAACGTCCTGACTTTC. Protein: CASSLRGVVPTGANVLTF. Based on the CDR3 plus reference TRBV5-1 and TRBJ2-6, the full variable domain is KAGVTQTPRYLIKTRGQQVTLSCSPISGHRSVSWYQQTPGQGLQFLFEYFSETQRNKGNFPGRFSGRQFSNSRSEMNVSTLELGDSALYLCASSLRGVVPTGANVLTFGAGSRLTVL.

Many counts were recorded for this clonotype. The CDR3: CAITRGGGSNEQFF. The CDR3 DNA follows: TGTGCCATCACCAGAGGCGGGGGGTCCAATGAGCAGTTCTTC. The V gene is TRBV10-3, the J gene TRBJ2-1, with 8 bases matching TRBD2. Germline CDR1 ENHRY, CDR2 SYGVKD. V was clipped by 7 bases and J by 6 bases; unmatched bases: 8. This CDR3 has 14 amino acids.

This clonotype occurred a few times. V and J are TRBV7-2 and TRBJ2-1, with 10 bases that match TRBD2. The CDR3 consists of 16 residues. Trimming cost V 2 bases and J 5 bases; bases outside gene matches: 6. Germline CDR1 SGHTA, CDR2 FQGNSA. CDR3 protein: CASSLLAGVAHNEQFF. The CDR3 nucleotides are TGTGCCAGCAGCTTACTAGCGGGAGTAGCCCACAATGAGCAGTTCTTC.

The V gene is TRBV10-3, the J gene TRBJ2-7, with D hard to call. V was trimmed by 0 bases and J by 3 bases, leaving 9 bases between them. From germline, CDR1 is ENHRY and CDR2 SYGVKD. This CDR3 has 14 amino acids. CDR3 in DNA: TGTGCCATCAGTGAGTCAACCCTGAGCTACGAGCAGTACTTC. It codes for CAISESTLSYEQYF.

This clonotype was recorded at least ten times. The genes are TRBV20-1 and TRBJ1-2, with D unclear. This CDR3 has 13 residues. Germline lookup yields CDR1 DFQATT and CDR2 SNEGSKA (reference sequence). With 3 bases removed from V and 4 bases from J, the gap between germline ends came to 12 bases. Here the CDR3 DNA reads TGCAGTGCTAGCTCCTGGGATCTCTATGGCTACACCTTC. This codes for CSASSWDLYGYTF.

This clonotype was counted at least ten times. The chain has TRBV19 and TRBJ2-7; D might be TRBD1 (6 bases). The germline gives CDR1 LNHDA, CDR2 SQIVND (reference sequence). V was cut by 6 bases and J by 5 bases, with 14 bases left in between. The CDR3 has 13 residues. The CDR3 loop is CASSFLQGNEQYF. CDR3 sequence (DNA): TGTGCCAGTAGCTTTCTCCAGGGGAACGAGCAGTACTTC.

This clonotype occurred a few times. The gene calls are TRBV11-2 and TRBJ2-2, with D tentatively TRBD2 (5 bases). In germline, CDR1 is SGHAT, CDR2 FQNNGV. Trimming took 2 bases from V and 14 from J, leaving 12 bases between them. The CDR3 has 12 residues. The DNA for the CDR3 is TGTGCCAGCAGCTTAATAGAGGGTCATCTGTTTTTT. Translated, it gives CASSLIEGHLFF.

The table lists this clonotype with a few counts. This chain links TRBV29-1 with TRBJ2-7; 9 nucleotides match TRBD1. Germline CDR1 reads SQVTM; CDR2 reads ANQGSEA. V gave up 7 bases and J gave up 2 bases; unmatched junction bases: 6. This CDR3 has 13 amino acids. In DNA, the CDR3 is TGCAGCGGGGGGGGACAGGGACCCTACGAGCAGTACTTC. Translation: CSGGGQGPYEQYF.

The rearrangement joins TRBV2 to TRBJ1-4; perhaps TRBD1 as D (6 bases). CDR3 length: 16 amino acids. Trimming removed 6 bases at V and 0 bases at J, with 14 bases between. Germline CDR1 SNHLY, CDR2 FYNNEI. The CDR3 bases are TGTGCCAGCAGCGCCCGACAGGCCGCAACTAATGAAAAACTGTTTTTT. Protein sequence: CASSARQAATNEKLFF.

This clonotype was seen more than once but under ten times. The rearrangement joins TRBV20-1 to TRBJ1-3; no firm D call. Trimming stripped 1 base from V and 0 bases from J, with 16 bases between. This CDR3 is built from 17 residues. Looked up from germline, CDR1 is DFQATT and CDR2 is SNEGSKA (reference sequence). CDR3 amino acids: CSARVLDRRNSGNTIYF. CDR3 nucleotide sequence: TGCAGTGCTAGAGTGCTGGATCGGAGGAACTCTGGAAACACCATATATTTT.

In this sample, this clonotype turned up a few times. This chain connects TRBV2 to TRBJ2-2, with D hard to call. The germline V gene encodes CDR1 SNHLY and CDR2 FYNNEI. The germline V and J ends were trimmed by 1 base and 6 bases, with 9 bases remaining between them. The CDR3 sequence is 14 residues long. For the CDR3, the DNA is TGTGCCAGCAGTGAAGTGGGTTCTGCCGGGGAGCTGTTTTTT. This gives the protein CASSEVGSAGELFF.

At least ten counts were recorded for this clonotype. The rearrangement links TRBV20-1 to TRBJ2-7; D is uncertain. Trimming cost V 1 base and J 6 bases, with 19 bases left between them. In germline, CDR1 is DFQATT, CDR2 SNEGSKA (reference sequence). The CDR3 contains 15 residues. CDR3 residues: CSARAPQTVLGEQYF. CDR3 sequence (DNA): TGCAGTGCTAGAGCCCCGCAGACTGTCTTGGGCGAGCAGTACTTC.

CDR3: CASSSRDRGGYEQYF. The CDR3 DNA is TGTGCCAGCAGTTCCCGGGACAGGGGGGGATACGAGCAGTACTTC. V and J are TRBV28 and TRBJ2-7; 11 bases are shared with TRBD1. CDR1 is MDHEN, CDR2 SYDVKM, per germline. The junction had 6 bases not matched to a gene; V was cut back by 4 bases and J by 4 bases. This CDR3 is built from 15 residues.

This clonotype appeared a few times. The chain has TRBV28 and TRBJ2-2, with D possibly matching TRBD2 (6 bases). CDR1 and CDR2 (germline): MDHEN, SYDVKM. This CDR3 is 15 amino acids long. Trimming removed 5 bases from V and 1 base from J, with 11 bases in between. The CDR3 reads CASSGGLLNTGELFF. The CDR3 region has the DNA TGTGCCAGCAGTGGAGGGCTCTTGAACACCGGGGAGCTGTTTTTT. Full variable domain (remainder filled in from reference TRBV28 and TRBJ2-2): DVKVTQSSRYLVKRTGEKVFLECVQDMDHENMFWYRQDPGLGLRLIYFSYDVKMKEKGDIPEGYSVSREKKERFSLILESASTNQTSMYLCASSGGLLNTGELFFGEGSRLTVL.